The rows below give T cell receptor beta chains drawn from one sample of a study of beta chain features in type 1 diabetes. TCRdb keeps only in-frame clones here, not all; method: immunoSEQ multiplex PCR. The table has 65,000 to 85,000 clones, 45% to 50% seen once; the top ten hold around 0.72%. Sequencing was performed on central memory CD4+ T cells from blood. These receptors were obtained from a young man with type 1 diabetes. CDR3s include the opening cysteine and the closing phenylalanine or tryptophan.

J,V,CDR3
TRBJ1-1,TRBV7-9,CASSATHRGETEAFF
TRBJ1-5,TRBV5-5,CASSLGQGGQPQHF
TRBJ2-7,TRBV5-8,CASSFLFGTGGYGENEQYF
TRBJ2-1,TRBV4-1,CASSQESISYNEQFF
TRBJ2-1,TRBV28,CASSPRARAYNEQFF
TRBJ1-2,TRBV28,CASSLNRGDYGYTF
TRBJ2-1,TRBV4-2,CASSQEVSREQFF
TRBJ2-1,TRBV27,CASSLGLLTYNEQFF
TRBJ1-5,TRBV27,CASSPGSGGRGNQPQHF
TRBJ2-2,TRBV6-6,CASSYPVRGTGELFF
TRBJ1-4,TRBV28,CASSFVRTNEKLFF
TRBJ1-1,TRBV28,CASSVSGRGRTEAFF
TRBJ1-5,TRBV30,CAWSRQAPEPQHF
TRBJ2-7,TRBV30,CAWSGTSVYEQYF
TRBJ1-2,TRBV30,CAWGTTGYTF
TRBJ1-2,TRBV7-2,CASSSPGRPGYTF
TRBJ1-3,TRBV5-6,CASSLGDTIYF
TRBJ2-1,TRBV5-1,CASSPQLAGGGEQFF
TRBJ2-3,TRBV18,CASSPSGTSRTDTQYF
TRBJ2-2,TRBV11-2,CASSLAGTGDTGELFF
TRBJ2-2,TRBV5-1,CASSLGLRDTGELFF
TRBJ1-5,TRBV27,CASSPGNYNQPQHF
TRBJ1-4,TRBV6-5,CATRPGLTNEKLFF
TRBJ2-3,TRBV7-9,CANSLEAPLEADTQYF
TRBJ2-7,TRBV19,CASSTQVSYEQYF
TRBJ1-1,TRBV6-5,CASSYRRDTEAFF
TRBJ2-7,TRBV30,CAWSRGFWYEQYF
TRBJ2-1,TRBV30,CAWSVKLAGINEQFF
TRBJ1-5,TRBV12-5,CASGPDGGNQPQHF
TRBJ1-1,TRBV29-1,CSVEVGQGREAFF
TRBJ2-1,TRBV9,CASSLKGAGLGNNEQFF
TRBJ2-6,TRBV5-5,CASSPGNFGANVLTF
TRBJ1-2,TRBV4-1,CASSQVLRLGGPDGYTF
TRBJ1-2,TRBV2,CASTLRDRVDGYTF
TRBJ2-3,TRBV7-2,CASSFSGRAATDTQYF
TRBJ2-1,TRBV25-1,CASSQPGVGINEQFF
TRBJ1-2,TRBV30,CAWSGDRDHPGYTF
TRBJ2-1,TRBV7-9,CASSLGMTSGKYNEQFF
TRBJ1-1,TRBV5-8,CASSLTGPWAFF
TRBJ2-7,TRBV5-5,CASSLGAEFYEQYF
TRBJ2-5,TRBV23-1,CASSRRDRSQETQYF
TRBJ2-7,TRBV6-5,CASSQTGTREQYF
TRBJ2-1,TRBV10-1,CASSESSSGRNEQFF
TRBJ1-2,TRBV6-1,CASSKGQVNYGYTF
TRBJ1-1,TRBV19,CASSPGGRVVMAEAFF
TRBJ1-2,TRBV29-1,CSSRGDGYTF
TRBJ1-5,TRBV5-1,CASSLSGRGNQPQHF
TRBJ2-7,TRBV5-4,CASSLSSRGLHEQYF
TRBJ2-2,TRBV5-1,CASRPTSGRNPGELFF
TRBJ1-5,TRBV9,CASSPGTGVRQPQHF